The T cell receptor beta chain described here comes from a study of metastatic and nonmetastatic thyroid tumors. As for the study in general: Thyroid patients, malignant and benign, had repertoires compared across blood and tumor or nodule tissue. Overall study findings and caveats: Malignant tumors reportedly showed significantly higher TCR beta diversity than benign nodules in both blood and tumor.

Under the authors' procedure: A papillary thyroid cancer distant-metastasis classifier was built from CDR3 differences across clinicopathological groups. TCRdb re-processed the PCR reads through MiXCR. TCRdb's processing, not the authors', yielded these V and J calls. The sample contains about 20,000 clones, 10% to 15% of which appear only once. Before thyroid surgery, none of the patients had received any treatment. The CDR3 spans 14 residues. Germline V gives CDR1 LNHDA, CDR2 SQIVND (reference sequence). With 3 bases removed from V and 2 bases from J, the gap between germline ends came to 10 bases. As to this clone: Its matching antigen is unknown. This may arise from a read error, as a much more abundant clone is one base away.

The origin of this receptor is a male donor with papillary thyroid cancer or a benign thyroid nodule (not recorded which). Some clones in this sample may be carry-over from other donors' samples. V is TRBV19 and J is TRBJ2-5; D uncertain. Sequencing input: blood. The CDR3 bases are TGTGCCAGTAGTATCTTGGACGGACAAGAGACCCAGTACTTC. Translated: CASSILDGQETQYF. The full variable domain, with the rest looked up from reference TRBV19 and TRBJ2-5, is DGGITQSPKYLFRKEGQNVTLSCEQNLNHDAMYWYRQDPGQGLRLIYYSQIVNDFQKGDIAEGYSVSREKKESFPLTVTSAQKNPTAFYLCASSILDGQETQYFGPGTRLLVL.